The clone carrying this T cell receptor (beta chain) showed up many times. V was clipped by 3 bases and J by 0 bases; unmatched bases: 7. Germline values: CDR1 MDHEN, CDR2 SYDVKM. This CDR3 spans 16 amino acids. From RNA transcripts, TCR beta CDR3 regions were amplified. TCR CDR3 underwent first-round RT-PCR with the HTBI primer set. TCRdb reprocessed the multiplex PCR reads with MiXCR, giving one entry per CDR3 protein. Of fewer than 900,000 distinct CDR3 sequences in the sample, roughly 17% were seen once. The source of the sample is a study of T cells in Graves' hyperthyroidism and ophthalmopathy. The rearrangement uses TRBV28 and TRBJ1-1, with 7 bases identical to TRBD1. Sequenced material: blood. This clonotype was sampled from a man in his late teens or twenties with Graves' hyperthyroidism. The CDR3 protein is CASSLRGHYVNTEAFF. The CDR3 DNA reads TGTGCCAGCAGTTTGAGGGGGCACTATGTGAACACTGAAGCTTTCTTT.